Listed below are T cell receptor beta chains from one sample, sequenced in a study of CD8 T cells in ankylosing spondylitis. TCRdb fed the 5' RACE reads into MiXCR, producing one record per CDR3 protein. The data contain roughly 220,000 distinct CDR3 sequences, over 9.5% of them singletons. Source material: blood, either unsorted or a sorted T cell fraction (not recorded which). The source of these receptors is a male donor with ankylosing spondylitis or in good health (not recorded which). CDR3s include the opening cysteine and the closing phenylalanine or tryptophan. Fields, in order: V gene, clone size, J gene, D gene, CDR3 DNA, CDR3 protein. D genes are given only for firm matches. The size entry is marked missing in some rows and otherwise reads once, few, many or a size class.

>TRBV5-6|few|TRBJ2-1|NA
TGTGCCAGCAGCTTGGACGTTGGCGGGGGCCTCTCCTACAATGAGCAGTTCTTC
CASSLDVGGGLSYNEQFF
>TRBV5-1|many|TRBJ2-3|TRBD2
TGCGCCAGCAGCTTTCCCGGACTAGCGGACGGCACAGATACGCAGTATTTT
CASSFPGLADGTDTQYF
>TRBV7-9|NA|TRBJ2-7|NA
TGTGCCAGCCAGCTGGCAGGGAATGAGGAGCAGTACTTC
CASQLAGNEEQYF
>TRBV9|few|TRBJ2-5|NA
TGTGCCAGCAGTCCTGGGCCCTCCGCCCGCGGGGAGACCCAGTACTTC
CASSPGPSARGETQYF
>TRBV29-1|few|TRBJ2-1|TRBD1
TGCAGCGCCCTTCCAGGGGGCGCGGACTACAATGAGCAGTTCTTC
CSALPGGADYNEQFF
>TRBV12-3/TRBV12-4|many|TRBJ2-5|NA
TGTGCCAGCAGTTCCGCAGAGACCCAGTACTTC
CASSSAETQYF
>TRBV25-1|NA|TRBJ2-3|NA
TGTGCCAGCACTCCAAGGCGGGGCCGCGATACGCAGTATTTT
CASTPRRGRDTQYF
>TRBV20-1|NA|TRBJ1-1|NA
TGCAGTGCGGCCGAGGGACCCCTTGAAGCTTTCTTT
CSAAEGPLEAFF
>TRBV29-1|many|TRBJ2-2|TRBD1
TGCAGCGTTGGGGACAGGCAGAACACCGGGGAGCTGTTTTTT
CSVGDRQNTGELFF
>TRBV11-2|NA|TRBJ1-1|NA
TGTGCCAGCACCCAGGTATCTTCTGAAGCTTTCTTT
CASTQVSSEAFF
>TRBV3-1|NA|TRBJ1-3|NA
TGTGCCAGCAGCCGGAAATGGGTTGGTGGAAACACCATATATTTT
CASSRKWVGGNTIYF
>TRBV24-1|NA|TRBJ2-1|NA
TGTGCCACCAGTGTTATCAATGAGCAGTTCTTC
CATSVINEQFF
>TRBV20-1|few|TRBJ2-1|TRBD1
TGCAGTGCTGCGTCGGGACAGAACTTATACCTCACACGCAATGAGCAGTTCTTC
CSAASGQNLYLTRNEQFF
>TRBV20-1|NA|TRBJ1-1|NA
TGCAGTGCTAGAGACGCCGTGTGGAACACTGAAGCTTTCTTT
CSARDAVWNTEAFF
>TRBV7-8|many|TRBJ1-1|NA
TGTGCCAGCAGCTTAGATCGGACTGAAGCTTTCTTT
CASSLDRTEAFF
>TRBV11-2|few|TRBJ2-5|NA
TGTGCCAGCAGCCGGAGGGCAACGGACAGAGGGGAGACCCAGTACTTC
CASSRRATDRGETQYF
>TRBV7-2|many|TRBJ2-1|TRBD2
TGTGCCAGCAGCGTGACTAGCGGGGACTACAATGAGCAGTTCTTC
CASSVTSGDYNEQFF
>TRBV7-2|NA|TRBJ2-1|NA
TGTGCCAGCAGCATTGTAAGGGATGAGCAGTTCTTC
CASSIVRDEQFF
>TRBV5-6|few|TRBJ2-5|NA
TGTGCCAGCAGCCACACGGGGCGGGACCAAGAGACCCAGTACTTC
CASSHTGRDQETQYF
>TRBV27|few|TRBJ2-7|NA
TGTGCCAGCAGTTTATTTGACACCCTGAGCTCCTACGAGCAGTACTTC
CASSLFDTLSSYEQYF
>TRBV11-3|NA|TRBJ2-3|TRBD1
TGTGCCAGCAGCTTAGGGGACAGGGAAGCAGATACGCAGTATTTT
CASSLGDREADTQYF
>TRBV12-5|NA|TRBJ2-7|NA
TGTGCTAGTGGCTTTTCCCCAGGCGAGCAGTACTTC
CASGFSPGEQYF
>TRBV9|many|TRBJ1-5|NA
TGTGCCAGCAGCGGATTAGACAGTAATCAGCCCCAGCATTTT
CASSGLDSNQPQHF
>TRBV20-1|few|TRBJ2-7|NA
TGCAGTGCTAGAGATCCCTTGGGGGCACCCGTACACTACGAGCAGTACTTC
CSARDPLGAPVHYEQYF
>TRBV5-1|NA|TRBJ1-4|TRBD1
TGCGCCAGCAGCTCCCGGACAGGCAATGAAAAACTGTTTTTT
CASSSRTGNEKLFF
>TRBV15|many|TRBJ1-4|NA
TGTGCCACCAGCAGAGATGGAACTGAAAAACTGTTTTTT
CATSRDGTEKLFF
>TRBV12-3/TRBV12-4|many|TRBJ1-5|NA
TGTGCCAGCAGTTCTCTAGGGACCCAGCATTTT
CASSSLGTQHF
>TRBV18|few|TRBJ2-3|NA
TGTGCCAGCTCACGGAACCCTCGGGGGGCCGGCACAGATACGCAGTATTTT
CASSRNPRGAGTDTQYF
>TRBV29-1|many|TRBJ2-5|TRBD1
TGCAGCGTCGCGACAGGGAATAGGGAGACCCAGTACTTC
CSVATGNRETQYF
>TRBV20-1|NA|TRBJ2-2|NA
TGCAGTGCTTTCTCGGGGGGCAGCACCGGGGAGCTGTTTTTT
CSAFSGGSTGELFF
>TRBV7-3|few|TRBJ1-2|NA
TGTGCCAGCAGCCCCTCCCCTGGACAGAACTATGGCTACACCTTC
CASSPSPGQNYGYTF